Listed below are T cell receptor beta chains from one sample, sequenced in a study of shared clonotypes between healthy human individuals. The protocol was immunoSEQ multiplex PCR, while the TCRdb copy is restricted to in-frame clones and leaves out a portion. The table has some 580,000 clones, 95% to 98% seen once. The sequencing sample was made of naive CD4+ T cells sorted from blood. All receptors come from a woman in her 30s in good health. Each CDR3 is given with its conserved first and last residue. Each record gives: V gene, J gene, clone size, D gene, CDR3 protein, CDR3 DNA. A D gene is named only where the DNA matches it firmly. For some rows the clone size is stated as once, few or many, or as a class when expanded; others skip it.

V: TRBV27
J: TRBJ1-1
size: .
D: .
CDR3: CASGQGTEAFF
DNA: TGTGCCAGTGGCCAGGGGACTGAAGCTTTCTTT

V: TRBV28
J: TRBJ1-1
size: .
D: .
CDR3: CASSFYQGRGGSEAFF
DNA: TGTGCCAGCAGTTTTTATCAGGGCAGGGGTGGGTCTGAAGCTTTCTTT

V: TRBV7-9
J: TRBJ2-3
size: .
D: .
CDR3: CASSRKGLRTQYF
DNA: TGTGCCAGCAGCAGAAAGGGACTTCGTACGCAGTATTTT

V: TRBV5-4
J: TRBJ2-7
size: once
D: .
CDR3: CASSRRNPSYEQYF
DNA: TGTGCCAGCAGCAGGAGAAACCCGTCCTACGAGCAGTACTTC

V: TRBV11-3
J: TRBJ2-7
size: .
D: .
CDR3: CASSSGGYEQYF
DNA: TGTGCCAGCAGCTCCGGGGGATACGAGCAGTACTTC

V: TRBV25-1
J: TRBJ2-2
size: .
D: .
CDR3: CASSANRAPVRRGELFF
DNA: TGTGCCAGCAGTGCTAACCGGGCCCCTGTGCGACGCGGGGAGCTGTTTTTT

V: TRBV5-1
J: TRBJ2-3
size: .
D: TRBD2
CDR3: CASSPHGVAGGPDTQYF
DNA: TGCGCCAGCAGCCCTCACGGGGTAGCGGGAGGGCCCGATACGCAGTATTTT

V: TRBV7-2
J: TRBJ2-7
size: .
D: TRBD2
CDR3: CASSLRGGTSRDYEQYF
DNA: TGTGCCAGCAGCCTGAGAGGCGGGACTAGCCGGGACTACGAGCAGTACTTC

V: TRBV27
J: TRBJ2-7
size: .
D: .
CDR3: CASSLRGPEASYEQYF
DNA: TGTGCCAGCAGTTTACGCGGGCCCGAAGCCTCCTACGAGCAGTACTTC

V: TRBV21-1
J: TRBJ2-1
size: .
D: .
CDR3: CASSTGNDREQFF
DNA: TGTGCCAGCAGCACCGGTAATGATCGGGAGCAGTTCTTC

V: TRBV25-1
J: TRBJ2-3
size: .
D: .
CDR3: CASSESRAPTDTQYF
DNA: TGTGCCAGCAGTGAGTCCAGGGCCCCCACAGATACGCAGTATTTT

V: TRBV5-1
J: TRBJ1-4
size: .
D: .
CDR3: CASSLGQTGSTNEKLFF
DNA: TGCGCCAGCAGCTTGGGGCAGACAGGATCAACTAATGAAAAACTGTTTTTT

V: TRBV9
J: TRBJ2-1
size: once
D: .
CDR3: CASSGPGPQSSYNEQFF
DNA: TGTGCCAGCAGCGGTCCGGGACCCCAGAGCTCCTACAATGAGCAGTTCTTC

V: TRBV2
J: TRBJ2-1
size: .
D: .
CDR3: CASKGRVSTDNEQFF
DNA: TGTGCCAGCAAGGGAAGAGTTAGTACCGACAATGAGCAGTTCTTC

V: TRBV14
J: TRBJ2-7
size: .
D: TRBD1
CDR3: CASSQGWDRGYEQYF
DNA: TGTGCCAGCAGCCAAGGCTGGGACAGGGGGTACGAGCAGTACTTC

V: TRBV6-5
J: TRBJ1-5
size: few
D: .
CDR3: CASSYTSRQPQHF
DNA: TGTGCCAGCAGTTACACTTCGCGCCAGCCCCAGCATTTT

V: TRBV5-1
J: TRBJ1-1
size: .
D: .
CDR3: CASSWKTGIGTEAFF
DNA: TGCGCCAGCAGCTGGAAGACAGGTATCGGCACTGAAGCTTTCTTT

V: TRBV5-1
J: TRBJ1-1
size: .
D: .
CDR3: CASSLFGGLNTEAFF
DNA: TGCGCCAGCAGCTTGTTCGGCGGACTGAACACTGAAGCTTTCTTT

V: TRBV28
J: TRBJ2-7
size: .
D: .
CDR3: CASSSTTTGRIYEQYF
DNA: TGTGCCAGCAGCTCGACCACCACAGGACGGATCTACGAGCAGTACTTC

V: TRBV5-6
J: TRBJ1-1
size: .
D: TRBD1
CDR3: CASSEGQGIEAFF
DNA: TGTGCCAGCAGCGAGGGACAGGGTATCGAAGCTTTCTTT

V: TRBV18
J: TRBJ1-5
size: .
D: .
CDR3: CASSPRRGQDQPQHF
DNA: TGTGCCAGCTCACCACGAAGGGGTCAGGATCAGCCCCAGCATTTT

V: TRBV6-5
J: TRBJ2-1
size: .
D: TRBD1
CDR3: CASGDRGRPYNEQFF
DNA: TGTGCCAGCGGAGACAGGGGGCGACCCTACAATGAGCAGTTCTTC

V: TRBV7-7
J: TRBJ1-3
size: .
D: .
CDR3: CASSSSAGNTIHF
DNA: TGTGCCAGCAGCTCGTCCGCCGGAAACACCATACATTTT

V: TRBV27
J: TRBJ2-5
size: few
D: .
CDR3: CASSPRLGREETQYF
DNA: TGTGCCAGCAGTCCTAGACTAGGCAGAGAAGAGACCCAGTACTTC

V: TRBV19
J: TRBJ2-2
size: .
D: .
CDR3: CASSRYRENTGELFF
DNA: TGTGCCAGTAGTCGCTACAGGGAGAACACCGGGGAGCTGTTTTTT

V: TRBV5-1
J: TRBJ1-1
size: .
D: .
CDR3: CASSLLDENTEAFF
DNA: TGCGCCAGCAGCTTGTTGGACGAAAACACTGAAGCTTTCTTT

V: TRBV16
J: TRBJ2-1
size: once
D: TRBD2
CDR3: CASSPVSGPYNEQFF
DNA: TGTGCCAGCAGCCCAGTTAGCGGGCCATACAATGAGCAGTTCTTC

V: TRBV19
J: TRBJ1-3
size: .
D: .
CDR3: CASSISTWPGNTIYF
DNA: TGTGCCAGTAGTATTTCGACTTGGCCTGGAAACACCATATATTTT

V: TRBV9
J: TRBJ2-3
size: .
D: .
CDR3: CASSATVRGSADTQYF
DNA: TGTGCCAGCAGCGCCACCGTGAGGGGGAGTGCAGATACGCAGTATTTT

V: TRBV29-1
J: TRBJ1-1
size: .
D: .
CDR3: CSVRDMETGAFF
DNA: TGCAGCGTTCGGGACATGGAGACGGGAGCTTTCTTT

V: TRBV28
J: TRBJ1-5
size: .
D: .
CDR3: CASSSGTQPQHF
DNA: TGTGCCAGCAGTTCAGGGACTCAGCCCCAGCATTTT

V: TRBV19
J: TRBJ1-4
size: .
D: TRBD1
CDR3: CASPDRGGKLFF
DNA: TGTGCCAGTCCCGACAGGGGTGGAAAACTGTTTTTT

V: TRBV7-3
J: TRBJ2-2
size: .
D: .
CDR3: CASSLSPGGELFF
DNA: TGTGCCAGCAGCTTATCTCCCGGAGGGGAGCTGTTTTTT

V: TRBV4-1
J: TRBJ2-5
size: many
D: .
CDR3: CASSQQEMGETQYF
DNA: TGCGCCAGCAGCCAACAGGAGATGGGAGAGACCCAGTACTTC

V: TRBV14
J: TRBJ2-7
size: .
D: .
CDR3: CASSQLGGMDREQYF
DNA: TGTGCCAGCAGCCAATTAGGGGGGATGGATCGCGAGCAGTACTTC

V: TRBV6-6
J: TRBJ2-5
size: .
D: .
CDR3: CASSYPNLETQYF
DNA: TGTGCCAGCAGTTACCCAAATTTAGAGACCCAGTACTTC

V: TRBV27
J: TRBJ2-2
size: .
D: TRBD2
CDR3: CASQPGTSGTGELFF
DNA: TGTGCCAGCCAACCTGGGACTAGCGGGACTGGGGAGCTGTTTTTT

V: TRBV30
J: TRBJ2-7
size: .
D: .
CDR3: CAWSKGRYEQYF
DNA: TGTGCCTGGAGCAAGGGGAGGTACGAGCAGTACTTC

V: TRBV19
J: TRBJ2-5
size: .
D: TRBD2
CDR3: CASSTTSGYQETQYF
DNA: TGTGCCAGTAGTACCACTAGCGGTTACCAAGAGACCCAGTACTTC

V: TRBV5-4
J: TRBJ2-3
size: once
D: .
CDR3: CASSPGTQRNTQYF
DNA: TGTGCCAGCAGCCCGGGGACCCAACGAAATACGCAGTATTTT

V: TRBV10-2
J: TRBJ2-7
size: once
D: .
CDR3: CASSESITGREQYF
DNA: TGCGCCAGCAGTGAGTCGATCACAGGGAGGGAGCAGTACTTC

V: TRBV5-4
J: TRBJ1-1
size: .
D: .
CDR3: CASSSSGALNTEAFF
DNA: TGTGCCAGCAGCTCGAGCGGGGCGCTGAACACTGAAGCTTTCTTT

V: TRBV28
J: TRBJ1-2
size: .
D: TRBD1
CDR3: CASSPGGGGGYGYTF
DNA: TGTGCCAGCAGCCCAGGGGGGGGCGGAGGCTATGGCTACACCTTC

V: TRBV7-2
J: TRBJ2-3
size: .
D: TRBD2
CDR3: CASNLAGGTSTDTQYF
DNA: TGTGCCAGCAATCTAGCGGGAGGGACAAGTACAGATACGCAGTATTTT

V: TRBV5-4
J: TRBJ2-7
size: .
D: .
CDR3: CASSLDQYYEQYF
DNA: TGTGCCAGCAGCTTGGATCAGTACTACGAGCAGTACTTC

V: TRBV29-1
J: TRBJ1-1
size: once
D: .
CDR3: CSVERTGRGTEAFF
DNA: TGCAGCGTTGAAAGAACAGGGCGGGGGACTGAAGCTTTCTTT

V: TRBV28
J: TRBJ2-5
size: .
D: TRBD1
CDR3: CASSSPGQGWETQYF
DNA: TGTGCCAGCAGTTCCCCGGGACAGGGTTGGGAGACCCAGTACTTC

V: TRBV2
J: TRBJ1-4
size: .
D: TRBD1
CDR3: CASSETGDEKLFF
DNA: TGTGCCAGCAGTGAAACAGGGGATGAAAAACTGTTTTTT

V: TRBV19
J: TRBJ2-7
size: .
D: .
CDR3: CASSKTGLRYEQYF
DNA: TGTGCCAGTAGTAAAACGGGACTCAGATACGAGCAGTACTTC

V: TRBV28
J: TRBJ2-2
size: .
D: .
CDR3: CASSLTTGELFF
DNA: TGTGCCAGCAGCCTAACCACCGGGGAGCTGTTTTTT

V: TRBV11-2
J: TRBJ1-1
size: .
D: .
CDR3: CASSLSERTEAFF
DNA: TGTGCCAGCAGCTTATCGGAACGGACTGAAGCTTTCTTT

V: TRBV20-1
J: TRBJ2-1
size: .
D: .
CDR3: CSARSGAVQFF
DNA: TGCAGTGCTAGATCAGGGGCTGTGCAGTTCTTC

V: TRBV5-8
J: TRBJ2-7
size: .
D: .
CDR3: CASSLAGRAYEQYF
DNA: TGTGCCAGCAGCTTGGCGGGCAGGGCGTACGAGCAGTACTTC